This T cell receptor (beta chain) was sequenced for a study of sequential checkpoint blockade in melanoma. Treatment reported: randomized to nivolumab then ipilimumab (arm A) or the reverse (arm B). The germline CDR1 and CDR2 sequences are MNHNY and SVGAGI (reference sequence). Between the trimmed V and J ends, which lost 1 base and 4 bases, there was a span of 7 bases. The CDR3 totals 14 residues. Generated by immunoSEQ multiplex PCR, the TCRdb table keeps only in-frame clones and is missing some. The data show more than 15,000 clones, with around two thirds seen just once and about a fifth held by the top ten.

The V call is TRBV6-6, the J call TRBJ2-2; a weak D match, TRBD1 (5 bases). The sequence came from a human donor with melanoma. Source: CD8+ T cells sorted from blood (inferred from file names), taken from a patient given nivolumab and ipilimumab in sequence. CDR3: CASSYYRLTGELFF. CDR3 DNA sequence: TGTGCCAGCAGTTACTACAGGCTCACCGGGGAGCTGTTTTTT.